This TCR beta chain came from a study of persistence of HIV-infected CD4 T cells. Turning to the study itself: Blood samples, up to about 200 mL, came from multiple time points, except two leukapheresis donors sampled once.

To note about this clone: The antigen remains unidentified.

Sequencing used immunoSEQ version 4 in survey mode. Clones were read by immunoSEQ multiplex PCR, and TCRdb kept only the in-frame ones, dropping some. The profile shows tens of thousands of clones, 80% to 95% of them singletons. This nonspecific control used anti-CD3/anti-CD28 bead stimulation of CD4+ T cells. Responding CD4+ T cells were sorted by upregulation of both CD40 ligand and CD69. This CDR3 contains 14 residues. With 3 bases clipped from V and 7 bases from J, the junction kept 5 bases outside the gene matches. Germline-derived CDR1 and CDR2 are KGHDR and SFDVKD. General observations from the study: Antigen-responding cells were enriched for degenerate expanded CDR3beta sequences. TCRbeta richness was lower in CMV- and Gag-responding cells than in anti-CD3/anti-CD28-responding cells.

Sequencing used CD4+ T cells sorted from PBMCs after approximately 19-hour stimulation, obtained from a patient who received antiretroviral therapy. The clonotype was recovered from an adult man with HIV who was CMV-seropositive. This chain links TRBV24-1 with TRBJ1-5; 7 bases match TRBD1. The CDR3 DNA sequence: TGTGCCACCAGTGATGCACAGGGGTGGCAGCCCCAGCATTTT. Its translation: CATSDAQGWQPQHF.